Listed below are T cell receptor beta chains from one sample, sequenced in a study of neoadjuvant anti-PD-1 for oral cavity cancer. The repertoire was sequenced with immunoSEQ multiplex PCR; TCRdb's copy has only in-frame clones and lacks some. The data hold 75,000 to 100,000 clones, with more than 80% observed a single time. The specimen was PBMCs, collected before nivolumab (anti-PD-1) treatment. Receptors were obtained from a person between 35 and 79 years old with oral cavity squamous cell carcinoma. CDR3s include the opening cysteine and the closing phenylalanine or tryptophan. Fields, in order: D gene, V gene, clone size, J gene, CDR3 protein, CDR3 DNA. D genes are given only for firm matches. Not every row has a clone size; where given, it reads once, few, many or a size class.

.	TRBV9	.	TRBJ2-5	CASSVPQRETQYF	TGTGCCAGCAGCGTACCCCAGAGAGAGACCCAGTACTTC
TRBD1	TRBV2	.	TRBJ2-7	CATRDRLYEQYF	TGTGCCACCCGGGACAGGCTCTACGAGCAGTACTTC
.	TRBV30	.	TRBJ1-1	CAGGYRANTEAFF	TGTGCCGGGGGATACAGGGCGAACACTGAAGCTTTCTTT
TRBD1	TRBV9	.	TRBJ2-7	CASSVPPRDSYTPLYF	TGTGCCAGCAGCGTACCACCCCGGGACAGCTATACGCCTCTGTACTTC
.	TRBV5-1	.	TRBJ2-1	CASSSGLNNEQFF	TGCGCCAGCAGCTCTGGACTGAACAATGAGCAGTTCTTC
TRBD2	TRBV9	once	TRBJ2-1	CASSPRLAVSSYNEQFF	TGTGCCAGCAGCCCGCGACTAGCGGTGAGCTCCTACAATGAGCAGTTCTTC
TRBD2	TRBV7-6	.	TRBJ2-1	CASSPGAAGGGSQFF	TGTGCCAGCAGCCCGGGCGCGGCGGGAGGTGGATCGCAGTTCTTC
TRBD2	TRBV29-1	once	TRBJ2-1	CSVEGGAGVGREQFF	TGCAGCGTTGAAGGAGGGGCGGGAGTGGGACGTGAGCAGTTCTTC
TRBD2	TRBV11-2	few	TRBJ2-7	CASSRQLAGFYEQYF	TGTGCCAGCAGTCGCCAACTAGCGGGATTCTACGAGCAGTACTTC
.	TRBV4-2	.	TRBJ2-4	CASSEGDLAKNIQYF	TGTGCCAGCAGCGAGGGGGACCTAGCCAAAAACATTCAGTACTTC
.	TRBV29-1	.	TRBJ2-3	CSVCELEGDTQYF	TGCAGCGTTTGTGAGTTAGAAGGAGATACGCAGTATTTT
TRBD2	TRBV11-3	once	TRBJ2-2	CASSLGGGPGELFF	TGTGCCAGCAGCTTGGGCGGGGGGCCCGGGGAGCTGTTTTTT